This T cell receptor beta chain was obtained from a study of blood T cell repertoires in COVID-19. V was cut by 0 bases and J by 8 bases, with 7 bases left in between. Germline V gene data show CDR1 as LGHDT and CDR2 as YNNKEL (reference sequence). The CDR3 is 12 residues long. Using immunoSEQ multiplex PCR, the repertoire was profiled, and TCRdb retains in-frame clones only, with some absent. Among hundreds of thousands of clones listed, 85% to 90% were seen once. This receptor was identified in a man in his forties who had recovered from COVID-19. The chain has TRBV3-1 (or the pseudogene TRBV3-2) and TRBJ1-2, with D uncertain. The source material was PBMCs or T cells enriched from blood (not recorded which). Written as DNA, the CDR3 is TGTGCCAGCAGCCAAGAGGGCCGGGGCTACACCTTC. It translates to CASSQEGRGYTF.